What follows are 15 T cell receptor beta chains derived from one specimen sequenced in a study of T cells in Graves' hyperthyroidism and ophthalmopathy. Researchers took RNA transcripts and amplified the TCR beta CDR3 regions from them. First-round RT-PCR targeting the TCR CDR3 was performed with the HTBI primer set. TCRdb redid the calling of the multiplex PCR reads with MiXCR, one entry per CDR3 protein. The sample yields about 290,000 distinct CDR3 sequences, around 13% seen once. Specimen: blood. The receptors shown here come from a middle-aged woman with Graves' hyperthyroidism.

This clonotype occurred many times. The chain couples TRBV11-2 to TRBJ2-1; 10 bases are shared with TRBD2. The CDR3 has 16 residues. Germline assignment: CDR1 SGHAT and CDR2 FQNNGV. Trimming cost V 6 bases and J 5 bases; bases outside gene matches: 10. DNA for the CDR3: TGTGCCAGCAGTTCGAAACTAGCGGGAATTCACAATGAGCAGTTCTTC. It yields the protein CASSSKLAGIHNEQFF.

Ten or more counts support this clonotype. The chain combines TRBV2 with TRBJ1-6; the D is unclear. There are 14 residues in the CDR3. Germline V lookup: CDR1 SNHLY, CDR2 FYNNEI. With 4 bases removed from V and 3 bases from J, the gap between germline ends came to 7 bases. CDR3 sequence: CASSVIRYNSPLHF. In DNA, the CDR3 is TGTGCCAGCAGTGTAATTCGCTATAATTCACCCCTCCACTTT. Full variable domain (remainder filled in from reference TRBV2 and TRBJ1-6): EPEVTQTPSHQVTQMGQEVILRCVPISNHLYFYWYRQILGQKVEFLVSFYNNEISEKSEIFDDQFSVERPDGSNFTLKIRSTKLEDSAMYFCASSVIRYNSPLHFGNGTRLTVT.

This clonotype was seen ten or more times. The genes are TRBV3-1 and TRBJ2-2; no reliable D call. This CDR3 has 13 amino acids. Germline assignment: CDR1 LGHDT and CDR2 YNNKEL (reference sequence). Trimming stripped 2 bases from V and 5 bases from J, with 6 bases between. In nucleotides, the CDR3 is TGTGCCAGCAGCCAACGCGGTACCGGGGAGCTGTTTTTT. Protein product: CASSQRGTGELFF. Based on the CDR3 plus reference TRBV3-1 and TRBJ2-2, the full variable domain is DTAVSQTPKYLVTQMGNDKSIKCEQNLGHDTMYWYKQDSKKFLKIMFSYNNKELIINETVPNRFSPKSPDKAHLNLHINSLELGDSAVYFCASSQRGTGELFFGEGSRLTVL.

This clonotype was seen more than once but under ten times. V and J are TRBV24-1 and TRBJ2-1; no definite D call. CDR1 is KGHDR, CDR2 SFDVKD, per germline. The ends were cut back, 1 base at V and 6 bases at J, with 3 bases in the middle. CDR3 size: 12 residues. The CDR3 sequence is CATSDFGNEQFF. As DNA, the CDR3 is TGTGCCACCAGTGATTTCGGCAATGAGCAGTTCTTC.

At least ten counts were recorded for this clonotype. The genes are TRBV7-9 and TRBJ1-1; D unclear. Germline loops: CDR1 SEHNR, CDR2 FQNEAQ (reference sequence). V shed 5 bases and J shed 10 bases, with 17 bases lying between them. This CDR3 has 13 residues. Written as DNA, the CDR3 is TGTGCCAGCAGCGCGGCGGGGTCCCGGGCAGCTTTCTTT. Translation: CASSAAGSRAAFF.

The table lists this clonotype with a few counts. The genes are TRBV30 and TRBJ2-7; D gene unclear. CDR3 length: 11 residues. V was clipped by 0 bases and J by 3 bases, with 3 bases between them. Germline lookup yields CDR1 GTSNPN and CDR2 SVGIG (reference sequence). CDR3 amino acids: CAWSVHYEQYF. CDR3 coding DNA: TGTGCCTGGAGTGTACACTACGAGCAGTACTTC.

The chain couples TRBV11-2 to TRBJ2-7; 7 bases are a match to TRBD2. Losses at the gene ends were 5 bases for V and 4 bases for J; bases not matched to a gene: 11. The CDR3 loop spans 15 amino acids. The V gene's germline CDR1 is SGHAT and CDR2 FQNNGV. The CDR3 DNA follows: TGTGCCAGCAGCGGTTGGAGGGAGGGCTCGTACGAGCAGTACTTC. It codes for CASSGWREGSYEQYF.

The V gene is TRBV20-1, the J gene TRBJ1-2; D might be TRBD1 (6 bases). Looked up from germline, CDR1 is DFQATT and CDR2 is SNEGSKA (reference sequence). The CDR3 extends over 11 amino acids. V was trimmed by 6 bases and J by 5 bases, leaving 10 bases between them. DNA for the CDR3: TGCAGTGCAACCCAGGGGTATGGCTACACCTTC. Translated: CSATQGYGYTF.

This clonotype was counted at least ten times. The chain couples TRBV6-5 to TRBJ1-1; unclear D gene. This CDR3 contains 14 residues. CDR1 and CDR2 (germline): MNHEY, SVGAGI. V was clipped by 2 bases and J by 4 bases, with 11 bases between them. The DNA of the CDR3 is TGTGCCAGCAGTTACCCGGGGTTGAGCACTGAAGCTTTCTTT. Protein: CASSYPGLSTEAFF.

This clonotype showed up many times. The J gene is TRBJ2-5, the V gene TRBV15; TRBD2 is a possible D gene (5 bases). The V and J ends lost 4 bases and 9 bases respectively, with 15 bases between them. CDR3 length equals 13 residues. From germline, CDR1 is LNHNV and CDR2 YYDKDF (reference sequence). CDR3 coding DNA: TGTGCCACCAGCACCAACAGAGGACTGGCCCAGTACTTC. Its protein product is CATSTNRGLAQYF.

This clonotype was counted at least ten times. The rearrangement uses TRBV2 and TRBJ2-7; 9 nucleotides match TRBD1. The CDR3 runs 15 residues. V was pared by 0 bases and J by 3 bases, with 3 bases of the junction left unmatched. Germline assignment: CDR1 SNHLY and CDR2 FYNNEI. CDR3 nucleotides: TGTGCCAGCAGTGAAGCAGGGACAGGGATCTACGAGCAGTACTTC. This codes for CASSEAGTGIYEQYF.

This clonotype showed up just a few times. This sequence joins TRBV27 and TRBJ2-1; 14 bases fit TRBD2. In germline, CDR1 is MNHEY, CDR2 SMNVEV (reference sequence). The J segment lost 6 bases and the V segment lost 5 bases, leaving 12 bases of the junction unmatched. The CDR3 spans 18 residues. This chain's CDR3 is CASSPGTSGSALFNEQFF. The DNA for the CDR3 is TGTGCCAGCAGTCCCGGGACTAGCGGGAGTGCCTTATTCAATGAGCAGTTCTTC.

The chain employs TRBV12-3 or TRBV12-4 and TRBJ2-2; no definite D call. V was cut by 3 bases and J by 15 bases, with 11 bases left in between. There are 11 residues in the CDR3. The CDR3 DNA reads TGTGCCAGCAGTTTGAGCCTCGACTTGTTTTTT. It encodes CASSLSLDLFF.

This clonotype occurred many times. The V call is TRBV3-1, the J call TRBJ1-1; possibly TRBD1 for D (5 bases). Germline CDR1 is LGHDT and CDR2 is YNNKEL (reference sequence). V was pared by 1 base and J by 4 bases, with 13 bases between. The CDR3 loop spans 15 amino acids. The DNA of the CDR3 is TGTGCCAGCAGCCAAGTGTGGCAGGGCCCCACTGAAGCTTTCTTT. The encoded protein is CASSQVWQGPTEAFF.

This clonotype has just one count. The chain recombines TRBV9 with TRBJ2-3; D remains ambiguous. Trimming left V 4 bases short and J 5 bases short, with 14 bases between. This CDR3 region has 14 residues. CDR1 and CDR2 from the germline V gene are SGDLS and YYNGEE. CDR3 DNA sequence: TGTGCCAGCAGCCCGAGACCACCCGTAGATACGCAGTATTTT. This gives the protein CASSPRPPVDTQYF.